Sequencing of this TCR beta chain was carried out in a study of CD8+CD57+ T cells in acquired aplastic anemia. Overall study: Mean yield of DNA from sorted CD4+ and CD8+ cells was roughly 3.1 ug. For CD4+ cells, healthy donors had an average of approximately 9.8 million reads. Points from the study as a whole: Patients and controls were found to share over 25 CD8+ CDR3 sequences. In CD8+ cells, Simpson's diversity showed no significant difference between patients and controls.

On this clonotype: Its antigen is unidentified.

Researchers used genomic DNA as the template to profile TCR beta VDJ and CDR3. Using its own MiXCR run on the reads, TCRdb lists one record per CDR3 protein. The sample consists of fewer than 200,000 distinct CDR3 sequences, about 64% of them appearing once. The germline V gene has CDR1 LNHDA and CDR2 SQIVND (reference sequence). The CDR3 covers 15 residues. Trimming pared 5 bases from V and 7 bases from J, leaving 18 bases between. The chain combines TRBV19 with TRBJ1-5; unclear D gene. Sequencing was performed on sorted CD4+, CD8+, or CD8+CD57+ T cells (not recorded which) from PBMCs. The TCR originated in a human donor in good health. The CDR3 nucleotides read TGTGCCAGTAGTCTGGATGGGAGGGAACTGCAGCCCCAGCATTTT. This sequence encodes CASSLDGRELQPQHF.